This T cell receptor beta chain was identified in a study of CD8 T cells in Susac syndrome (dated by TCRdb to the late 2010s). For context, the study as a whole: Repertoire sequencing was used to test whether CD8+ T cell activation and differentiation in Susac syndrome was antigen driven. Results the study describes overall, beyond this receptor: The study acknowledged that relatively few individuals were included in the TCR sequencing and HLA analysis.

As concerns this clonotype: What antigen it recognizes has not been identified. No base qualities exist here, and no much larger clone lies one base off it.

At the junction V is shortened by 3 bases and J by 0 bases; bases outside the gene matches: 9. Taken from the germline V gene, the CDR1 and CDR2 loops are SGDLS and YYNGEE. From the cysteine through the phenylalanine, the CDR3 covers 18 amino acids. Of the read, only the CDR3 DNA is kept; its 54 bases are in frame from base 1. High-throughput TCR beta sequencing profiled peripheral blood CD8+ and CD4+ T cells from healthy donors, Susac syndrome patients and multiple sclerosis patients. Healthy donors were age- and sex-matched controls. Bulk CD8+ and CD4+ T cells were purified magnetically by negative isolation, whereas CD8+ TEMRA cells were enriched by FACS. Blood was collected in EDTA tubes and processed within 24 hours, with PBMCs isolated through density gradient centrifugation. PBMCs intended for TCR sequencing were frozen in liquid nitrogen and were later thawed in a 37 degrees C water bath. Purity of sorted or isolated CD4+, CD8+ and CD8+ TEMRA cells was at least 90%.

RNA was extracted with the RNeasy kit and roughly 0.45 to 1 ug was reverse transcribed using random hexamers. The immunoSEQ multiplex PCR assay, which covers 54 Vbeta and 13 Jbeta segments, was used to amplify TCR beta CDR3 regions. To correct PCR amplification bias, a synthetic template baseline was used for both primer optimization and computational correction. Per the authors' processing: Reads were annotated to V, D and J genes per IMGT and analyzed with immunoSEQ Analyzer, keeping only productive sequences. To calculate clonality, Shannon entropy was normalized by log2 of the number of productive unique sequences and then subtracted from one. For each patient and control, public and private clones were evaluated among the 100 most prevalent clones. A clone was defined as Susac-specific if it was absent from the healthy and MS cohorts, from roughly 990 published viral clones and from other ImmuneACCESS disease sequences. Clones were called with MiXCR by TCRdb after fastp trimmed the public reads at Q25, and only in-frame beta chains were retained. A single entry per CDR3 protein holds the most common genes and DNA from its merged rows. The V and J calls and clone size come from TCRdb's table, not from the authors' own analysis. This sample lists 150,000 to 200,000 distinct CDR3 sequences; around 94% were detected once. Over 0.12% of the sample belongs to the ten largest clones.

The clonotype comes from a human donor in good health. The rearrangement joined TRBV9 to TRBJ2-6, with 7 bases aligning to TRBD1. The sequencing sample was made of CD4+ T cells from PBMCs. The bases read TGTGCCAGCAGCGCTCGGGACAGTGGAAGCTCTGGGGCCAACGTCCTGACTTTC. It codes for CASSARDSGSSGANVLTF. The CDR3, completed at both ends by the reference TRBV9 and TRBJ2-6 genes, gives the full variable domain DSGVTQTPKHLITATGQRVTLRCSPRSGDLSVYWYQQSLDQGLQFLIQYYNGEERAKGNILERFSAQQFPDLHSELNLSSLELGDSALYFCASSARDSGSSGANVLTFGAGSRLTVL.